The 15 T cell receptor beta chains in this list originate from one sample, sequenced in a study of blood T cell repertoires in COVID-19. Data came from immunoSEQ multiplex PCR; TCRdb stores just in-frame clones and leaves some out. The data show 78,000 or so clones, about nine tenths seen once. What was sequenced was peripheral blood. These receptors were taken from a man aged 45 to 65 with active or convalescent COVID-19.

This chain uses TRBV19 with TRBJ2-1; TRBD2 matches at 12 bases. The V gene's germline CDR1 is LNHDA and CDR2 SQIVND (reference sequence). With V trimmed by 1 base and J by 7 bases, 2 bases remained unmatched. The CDR3 covers 15 residues. CDR3 nucleotides: TGTGCCAGTAGTATAGTAACTAGCGGGGGGAATGAGCAGTTCTTC. This encodes CASSIVTSGGNEQFF.

This clone has a single count. This chain joins TRBV4-1 and TRBJ2-5; tentative D call: TRBD1 (5 bases). The V and J ends lost 4 bases and 5 bases respectively, with 11 bases between them. This CDR3 contains 13 residues. CDR1 and CDR2 (germline): MGHRA, YSYEKL. CDR3 loop: CASSPRVRETQYF. For the CDR3, the DNA is TGCGCCAGCAGCCCCAGGGTCCGGGAGACCCAGTACTTC.

Turning to this clone: In the same sample, other DNA sequences code for this CDR3. This chain uses TRBV28 with TRBJ1-5, with D perhaps TRBD1 (5 bases). The V end lost 3 bases, the J end lost 3 bases, and 9 bases lay between the germline ends. This CDR3 region has 14 residues. CDR1 is MDHEN, CDR2 SYDVKM, per germline. The CDR3 DNA sequence: TGTGCCAGCAGTTTGGGGGGGACCAATCAGCCCCAGCATTTT. Translated, it gives CASSLGGTNQPQHF.

The chain joins TRBV2 to TRBJ2-7, with TRBD1 identical over 8 bases. CDR1 and CDR2 from the germline V gene are SNHLY and FYNNEI. The CDR3 is 13 amino acids. V dropped 6 bases and J dropped 3; count of bases not matched to a gene: 4. Here the CDR3 DNA reads TGTGCCAGCAGGGGACAGGAGATCTACGAGCAGTACTTC. This sequence encodes CASRGQEIYEQYF.

V is TRBV20-1 and J is TRBJ2-5; 10 bases line up with TRBD1. This CDR3 region has 15 residues. Per germline, CDR1 DFQATT and CDR2 SNEGSKA (reference sequence). V shed 3 bases, J shed 4 bases, and the junction held 8 bases outside the gene matches. DNA of the CDR3: TGCAGTGCTAGTGCGACAGGGGGCAGAGGAGAGACCCAGTACTTC. This codes for CSASATGGRGETQYF.

The CDR3 DNA follows: TGCGCCAGCAGCCAAGAGAGGAGGGGATACTACGAGCAGTACTTC. It specifies CASSQERRGYYEQYF. The V gene is TRBV4-3, the J gene TRBJ2-7, with a possible D match to TRBD2 (6 bases). Germline V gene sequence: CDR1 LGHNA, CDR2 YSLEER. The CDR3 has 15 residues. V was pared by 0 bases and J by 3 bases, with 12 bases between.

The chain couples TRBV5-1 to TRBJ2-2; D perhaps matches TRBD1 (5 bases). Per germline, CDR1 SGHRS and CDR2 YFSETQ. The CDR3 extends over 13 amino acids. V lost 0 bases and J lost 7, with 7 bases in between. CDR3 DNA sequence: TGCGCCAGCAGCTTGGCAGGACACGGGGAGCTGTTTTTT. As protein: CASSLAGHGELFF. The entire variable domain, with the rest obtained from reference TRBV5-1 and TRBJ2-2, is as follows: KAGVTQTPRYLIKTRGQQVTLSCSPISGHRSVSWYQQTPGQGLQFLFEYFSETQRNKGNFPGRFSGRQFSNSRSEMNVSTLELGDSALYLCASSLAGHGELFFGEGSRLTVL.

In its sample, this clone was seen a few times. The V and J genes are TRBV28 and TRBJ1-5; 11 bases are shared with TRBD1. The CDR3 sequence is 15 residues long. Germline V gene data show CDR1 as MDHEN and CDR2 as SYDVKM. The J segment lost 2 bases and the V segment lost 5 bases, leaving 2 bases of the junction unmatched. The CDR3 protein is CASSRTGGGNQPQHF. The CDR3 nucleotides are TGTGCCAGCAGTCGGACAGGGGGCGGCAATCAGCCCCAGCATTTT.

This clone was counted a single time. The J gene is TRBJ1-4, the V gene TRBV29-1, with 7 bases lining up with TRBD1. The V segment lost 7 bases and the J segment 0 bases; nucleotides outside the gene matches: 8. The germline gives CDR1 SQVTM, CDR2 ANQGSEA. This CDR3 region has 15 residues. CDR3 sequence: CSARQGGTTNEKLFF. The DNA of the CDR3 is TGCAGCGCCCGACAGGGTGGGACAACTAATGAAAAACTGTTTTTT.

J is TRBJ1-3 and V is TRBV7-2; D not resolved. The CDR3 has 14 amino acids. V was shortened by 0 bases and J by 3 bases, with 6 bases between the two germline ends. Germline-derived CDR1 and CDR2 are SGHTA and FQGNSA. In DNA, the CDR3 is TGTGCCAGCAGCTTAGCCACCAGTGGAAACACCATATATTTT. Its translation: CASSLATSGNTIYF.

The chain recombines TRBV29-1 with TRBJ2-3, with a tentative D call TRBD2 (6 bases). V was clipped by 5 bases and J by 6 bases, with 12 bases between them. CDR3 size: 12 residues. CDR1 is SQVTM, CDR2 ANQGSEA, per germline. CDR3 residues: CSVYSGGDTQYF. For the CDR3, the DNA is TGCAGCGTTTACAGCGGAGGGGATACGCAGTATTTT.

The gene calls are TRBV24-1 and TRBJ1-2, with 7 bases that match TRBD1. The CDR3 runs 14 residues. Germline V gene lookup returns CDR1 KGHDR and CDR2 SFDVKD. With V trimmed by 4 bases and J by 3 bases, 4 bases remained unmatched. This CDR3 is CATSDTGQYYGYTF. The CDR3 nucleotides are TGTGCCACCAGTGACACGGGACAGTACTATGGCTACACCTTC.

CDR3 region: CASSESPRVGYTF. The CDR3 bases are TGCGCCAGCAGTGAGTCTCCCAGGGTTGGCTACACCTTC. The chain employs TRBV10-2 and TRBJ1-2; perhaps TRBD1 as D (5 bases). The CDR3 is 13 amino acids. CDR1 is WSHSY and CDR2 is SAAADI in the germline V gene. V dropped 0 bases and J dropped 7 bases, with 9 bases sitting between them.

V gene TRBV3-1 (or the pseudogene TRBV3-2) combines with J gene TRBJ2-2; D might be TRBD2 (6 bases). The CDR3 consists of 16 residues. Germline V gene data show CDR1 as LGHDT and CDR2 as YNNKEL (reference sequence). V dropped 1 base and J dropped 3 bases, with 12 bases sitting between them. CDR3: CASSQGGAGYTGELFF. Written as DNA, the CDR3 is TGTGCCAGCAGCCAAGGCGGGGCAGGTTACACCGGGGAGCTGTTTTTT.

The chain has TRBV28 and TRBJ2-2; 12 bases are a match to TRBD1. Germline V gives CDR1 MDHEN, CDR2 SYDVKM. The length of the CDR3 is 16 residues. Trimming at V came to 5 bases and at J to 6 bases, leaving 7 bases not matched to a gene. The CDR3, as DNA: TGTGCCAGCAGTGGCGCCGGGACAGGGGGCCCCGGGGAGCTGTTTTTT. This translates into CASSGAGTGGPGELFF.